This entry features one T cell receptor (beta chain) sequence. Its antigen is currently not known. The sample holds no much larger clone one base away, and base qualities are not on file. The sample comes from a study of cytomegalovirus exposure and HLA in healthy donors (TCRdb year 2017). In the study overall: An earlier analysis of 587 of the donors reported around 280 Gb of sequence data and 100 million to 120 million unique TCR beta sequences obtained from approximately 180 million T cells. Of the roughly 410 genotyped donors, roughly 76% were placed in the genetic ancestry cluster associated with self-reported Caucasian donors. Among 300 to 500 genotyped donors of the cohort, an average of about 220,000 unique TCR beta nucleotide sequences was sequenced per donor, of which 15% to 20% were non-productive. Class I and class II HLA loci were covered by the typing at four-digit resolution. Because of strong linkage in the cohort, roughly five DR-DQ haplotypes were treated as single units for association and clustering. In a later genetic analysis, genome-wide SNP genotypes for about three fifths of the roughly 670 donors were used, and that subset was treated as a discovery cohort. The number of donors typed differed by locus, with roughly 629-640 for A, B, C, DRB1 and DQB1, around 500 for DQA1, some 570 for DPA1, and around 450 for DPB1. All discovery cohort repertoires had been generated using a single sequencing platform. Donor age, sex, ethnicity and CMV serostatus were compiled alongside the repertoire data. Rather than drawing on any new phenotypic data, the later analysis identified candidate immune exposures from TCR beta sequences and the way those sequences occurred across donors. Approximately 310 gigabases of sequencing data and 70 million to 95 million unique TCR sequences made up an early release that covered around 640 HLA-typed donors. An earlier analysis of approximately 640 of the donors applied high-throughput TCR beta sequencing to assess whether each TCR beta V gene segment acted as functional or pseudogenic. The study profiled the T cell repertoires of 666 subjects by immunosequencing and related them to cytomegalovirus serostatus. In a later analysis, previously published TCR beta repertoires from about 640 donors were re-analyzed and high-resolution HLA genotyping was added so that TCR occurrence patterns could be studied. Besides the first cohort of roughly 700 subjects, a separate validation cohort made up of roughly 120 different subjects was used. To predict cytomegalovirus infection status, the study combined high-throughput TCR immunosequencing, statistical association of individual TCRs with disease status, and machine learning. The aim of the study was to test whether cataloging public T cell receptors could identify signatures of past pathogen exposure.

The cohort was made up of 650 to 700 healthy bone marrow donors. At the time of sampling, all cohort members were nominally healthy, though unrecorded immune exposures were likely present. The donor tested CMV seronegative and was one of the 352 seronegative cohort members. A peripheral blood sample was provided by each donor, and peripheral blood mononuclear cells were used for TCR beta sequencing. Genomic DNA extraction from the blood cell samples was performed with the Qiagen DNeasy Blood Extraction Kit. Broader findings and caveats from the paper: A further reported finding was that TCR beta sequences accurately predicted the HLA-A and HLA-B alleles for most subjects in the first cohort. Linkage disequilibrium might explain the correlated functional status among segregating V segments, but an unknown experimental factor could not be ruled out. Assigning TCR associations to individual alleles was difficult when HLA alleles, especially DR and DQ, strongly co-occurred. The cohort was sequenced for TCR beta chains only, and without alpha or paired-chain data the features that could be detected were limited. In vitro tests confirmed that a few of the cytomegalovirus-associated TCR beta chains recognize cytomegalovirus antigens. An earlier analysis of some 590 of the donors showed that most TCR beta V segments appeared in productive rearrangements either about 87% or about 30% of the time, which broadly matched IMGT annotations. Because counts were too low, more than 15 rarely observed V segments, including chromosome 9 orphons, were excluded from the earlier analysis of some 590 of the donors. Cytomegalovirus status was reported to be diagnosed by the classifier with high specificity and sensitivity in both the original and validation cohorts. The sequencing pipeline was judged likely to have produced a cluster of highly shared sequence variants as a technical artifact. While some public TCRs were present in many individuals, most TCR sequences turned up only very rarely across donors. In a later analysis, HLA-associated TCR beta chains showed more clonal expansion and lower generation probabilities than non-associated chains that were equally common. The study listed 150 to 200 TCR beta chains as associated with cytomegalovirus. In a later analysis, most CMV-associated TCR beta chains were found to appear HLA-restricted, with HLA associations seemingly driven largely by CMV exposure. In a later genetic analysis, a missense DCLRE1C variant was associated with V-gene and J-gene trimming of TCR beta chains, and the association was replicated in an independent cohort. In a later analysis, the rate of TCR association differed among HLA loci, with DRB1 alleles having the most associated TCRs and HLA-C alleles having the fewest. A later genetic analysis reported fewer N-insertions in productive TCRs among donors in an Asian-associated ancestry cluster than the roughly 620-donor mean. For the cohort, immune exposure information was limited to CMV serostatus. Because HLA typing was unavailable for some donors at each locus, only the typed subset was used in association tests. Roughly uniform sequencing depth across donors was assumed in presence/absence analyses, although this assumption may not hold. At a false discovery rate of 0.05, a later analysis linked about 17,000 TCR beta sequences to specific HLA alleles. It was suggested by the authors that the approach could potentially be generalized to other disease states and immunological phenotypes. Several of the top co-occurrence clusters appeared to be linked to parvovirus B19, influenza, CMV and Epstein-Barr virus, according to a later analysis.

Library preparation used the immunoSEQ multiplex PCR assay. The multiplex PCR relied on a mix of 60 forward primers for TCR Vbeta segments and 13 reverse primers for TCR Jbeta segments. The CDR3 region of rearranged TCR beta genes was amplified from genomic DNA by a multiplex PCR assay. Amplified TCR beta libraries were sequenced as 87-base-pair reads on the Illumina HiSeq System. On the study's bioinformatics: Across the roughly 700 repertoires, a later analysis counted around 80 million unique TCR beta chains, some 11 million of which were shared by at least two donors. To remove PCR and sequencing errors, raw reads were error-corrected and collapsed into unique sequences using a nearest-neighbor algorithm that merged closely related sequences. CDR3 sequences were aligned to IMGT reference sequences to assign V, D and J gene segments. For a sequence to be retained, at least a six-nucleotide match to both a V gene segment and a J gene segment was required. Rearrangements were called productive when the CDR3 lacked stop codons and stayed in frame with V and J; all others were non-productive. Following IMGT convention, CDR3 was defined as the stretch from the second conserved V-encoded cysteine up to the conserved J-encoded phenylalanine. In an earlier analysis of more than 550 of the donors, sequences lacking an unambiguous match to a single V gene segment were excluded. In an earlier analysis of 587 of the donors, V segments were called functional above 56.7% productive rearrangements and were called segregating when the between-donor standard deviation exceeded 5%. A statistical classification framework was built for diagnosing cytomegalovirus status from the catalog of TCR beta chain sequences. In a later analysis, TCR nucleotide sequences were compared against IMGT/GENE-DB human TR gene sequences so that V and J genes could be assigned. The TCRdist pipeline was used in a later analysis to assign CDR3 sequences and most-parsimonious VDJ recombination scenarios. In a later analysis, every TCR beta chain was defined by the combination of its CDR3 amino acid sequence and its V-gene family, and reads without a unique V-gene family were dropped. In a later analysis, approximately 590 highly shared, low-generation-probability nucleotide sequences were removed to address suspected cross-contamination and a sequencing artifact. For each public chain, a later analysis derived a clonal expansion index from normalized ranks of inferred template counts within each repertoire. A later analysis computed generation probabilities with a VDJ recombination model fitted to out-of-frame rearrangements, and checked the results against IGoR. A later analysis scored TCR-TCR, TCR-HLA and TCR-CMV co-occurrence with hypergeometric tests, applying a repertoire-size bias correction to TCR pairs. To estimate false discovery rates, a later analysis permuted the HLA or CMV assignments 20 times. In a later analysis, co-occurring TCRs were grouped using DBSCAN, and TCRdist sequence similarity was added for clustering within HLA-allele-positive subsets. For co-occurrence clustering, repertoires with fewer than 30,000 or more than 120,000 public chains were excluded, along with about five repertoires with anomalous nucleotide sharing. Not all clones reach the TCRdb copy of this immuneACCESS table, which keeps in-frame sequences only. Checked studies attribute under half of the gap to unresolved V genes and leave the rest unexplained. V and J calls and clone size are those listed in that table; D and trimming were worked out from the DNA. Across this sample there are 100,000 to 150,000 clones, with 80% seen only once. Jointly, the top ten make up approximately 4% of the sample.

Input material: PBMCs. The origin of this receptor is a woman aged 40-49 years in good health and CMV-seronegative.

The DNA is TGTGCCAGCAGTTCCCCGGGACTAGCGGGAGGGCCGACATTCTTC. This is translated as CASSSPGLAGGPTFF. The chain uses TRBV6-5 and TRBJ2-1; 16 of the junction bases match TRBD2. From its cysteine to its phenylalanine, the CDR3 spans 15 amino acids. CDR3 DNA is the only sequence kept; it has 45 bases, read in frame from the first base. V is trimmed back by 4 bases and J by 16 bases, and the junction contains 10 bases that no gene match accounts for. The germline V gene sets CDR1 to MNHEY and CDR2 to SVGAGI.